A selection of T cell receptor beta chains follows, all from one sample in a study of OX40 agonist ivuxolimab in advanced cancers. Sequencing was performed with immunoSEQ multiplex PCR; in TCRdb, only in-frame clones are kept and a portion is missing. The repertoire consists of about 97,000 clones, with about nine tenths occurring once and the leading ten covering more than 5%. Sequencing was performed on CD4+ or CD8+ T cells sorted from blood, taken in a trial of the OX40 agonist ivuxolimab. The receptors shown here come from an adult with an advanced solid tumor such as melanoma, head and neck, liver or kidney cancer. CDR3s include the opening cysteine and the closing phenylalanine or tryptophan. Each record gives: clone size, D gene, V gene, J gene, CDR3 length, CDR3 DNA, CDR3 protein. A D gene is named only where the DNA matches it firmly. Not all rows give a size; the values are once, few, many and, for expanded clones, a class.

clone_size: NA
d_call: NA
v_call: TRBV7-2
j_call: TRBJ2-7
cdr3_length: 12
cdr3_nt: TGTGCCAGCAGCTTAATGCCCTACGAGCAGTACTTC
cdr3_aa: CASSLMPYEQYF

clone_size: NA
d_call: NA
v_call: TRBV19
j_call: TRBJ1-1
cdr3_length: 16
cdr3_nt: TGTGCCAGTAGGTTTCTCGGGCTTGTCAGCAGCACTGAAGCTTTCTTT
cdr3_aa: CASRFLGLVSSTEAFF

clone_size: NA
d_call: NA
v_call: TRBV6-5
j_call: TRBJ1-3
cdr3_length: 15
cdr3_nt: TGTGCCAGCAGTTACTCAGGGAGGGCTGGAAACACCATATATTTT
cdr3_aa: CASSYSGRAGNTIYF

clone_size: NA
d_call: TRBD2
v_call: TRBV5-1
j_call: TRBJ2-3
cdr3_length: 16
cdr3_nt: TGCGCCAGCAGCGCCGCGCTAGCGGGTAGCACAGATACGCAGTATTTT
cdr3_aa: CASSAALAGSTDTQYF

clone_size: NA
d_call: NA
v_call: TRBV18
j_call: TRBJ1-4
cdr3_length: 13
cdr3_nt: TGTGCCAGCTCACCAAGCCTTGGGGAAAAACTGTTTTTT
cdr3_aa: CASSPSLGEKLFF

clone_size: NA
d_call: NA
v_call: TRBV6-5
j_call: TRBJ1-1
cdr3_length: 13
cdr3_nt: TGTGCCAGCAGTTACTTGGCAGGGGATGAAGCTTTCTTT
cdr3_aa: CASSYLAGDEAFF

clone_size: NA
d_call: TRBD2
v_call: TRBV10-3
j_call: TRBJ2-3
cdr3_length: 16
cdr3_nt: TGTGCCATCAGTCAAATAGCGGGAGGAGGCACAGATACGCAGTATTTT
cdr3_aa: CAISQIAGGGTDTQYF

clone_size: NA
d_call: NA
v_call: TRBV10-3
j_call: TRBJ2-1
cdr3_length: 12
cdr3_nt: TGTGCCATTCGACCAGACGGGGATGAGCAGTTCTTC
cdr3_aa: CAIRPDGDEQFF

clone_size: NA
d_call: NA
v_call: TRBV29-1
j_call: TRBJ2-3
cdr3_length: 14
cdr3_nt: TGCAGCGTTGTTGAAGCGGGTAGCACAGATACGCAGTATTTT
cdr3_aa: CSVVEAGSTDTQYF

clone_size: NA
d_call: NA
v_call: TRBV5-8
j_call: TRBJ2-1
cdr3_length: 14
cdr3_nt: TGTGCCAGCAGCCCCAGGACTGGATCCAATGAGCAGTTCTTC
cdr3_aa: CASSPRTGSNEQFF

clone_size: NA
d_call: NA
v_call: TRBV30
j_call: TRBJ2-4
cdr3_length: 17
cdr3_nt: TGTGCCTGGAGTGTCCGCAGACTAGTATCATCACAAAACATTCAGTACTTC
cdr3_aa: CAWSVRRLVSSQNIQYF

clone_size: few
d_call: TRBD1
v_call: TRBV27
j_call: TRBJ1-6
cdr3_length: 13
cdr3_nt: TGTGCCAGCAGTGGGACAGGGGGGTCACCCCTCCACTTT
cdr3_aa: CASSGTGGSPLHF

clone_size: NA
d_call: NA
v_call: TRBV10-3
j_call: TRBJ2-7
cdr3_length: 16
cdr3_nt: TGTGCCATCAGCCCGGAGGGGACCAAGAGCTCCTACGAGCAGTACTTC
cdr3_aa: CAISPEGTKSSYEQYF

clone_size: NA
d_call: NA
v_call: TRBV5-1
j_call: TRBJ2-7
cdr3_length: 16
cdr3_nt: TGCGCCAGCGGCGGAGAGGGAGCTCGGGGATCCTACGAGCAGTACTTC
cdr3_aa: CASGGEGARGSYEQYF

clone_size: NA
d_call: NA
v_call: TRBV6-1
j_call: TRBJ1-5
cdr3_length: 14
cdr3_nt: TGTGCCAGCAGAGATTACACAGGGAATCAGCCCCAGCATTTT
cdr3_aa: CASRDYTGNQPQHF

clone_size: NA
d_call: NA
v_call: TRBV5-4
j_call: TRBJ2-5
cdr3_length: 16
cdr3_nt: TGTGCCAGCAGTCGGGGCGGGCTAGCTATGGGTGAGACCCAGTACTTC
cdr3_aa: CASSRGGLAMGETQYF

clone_size: NA
d_call: NA
v_call: TRBV7-2
j_call: TRBJ1-5
cdr3_length: 15
cdr3_nt: TGTGCCAGCAGCCCCCAGAGGGATAGCAATCAGCCCCAGCATTTT
cdr3_aa: CASSPQRDSNQPQHF

clone_size: few
d_call: TRBD2
v_call: TRBV5-4
j_call: TRBJ2-1
cdr3_length: 15
cdr3_nt: TGTGCCAGCAGCTTAGGACTAGCGGGAGGCAATGAGCAGTTCTTC
cdr3_aa: CASSLGLAGGNEQFF